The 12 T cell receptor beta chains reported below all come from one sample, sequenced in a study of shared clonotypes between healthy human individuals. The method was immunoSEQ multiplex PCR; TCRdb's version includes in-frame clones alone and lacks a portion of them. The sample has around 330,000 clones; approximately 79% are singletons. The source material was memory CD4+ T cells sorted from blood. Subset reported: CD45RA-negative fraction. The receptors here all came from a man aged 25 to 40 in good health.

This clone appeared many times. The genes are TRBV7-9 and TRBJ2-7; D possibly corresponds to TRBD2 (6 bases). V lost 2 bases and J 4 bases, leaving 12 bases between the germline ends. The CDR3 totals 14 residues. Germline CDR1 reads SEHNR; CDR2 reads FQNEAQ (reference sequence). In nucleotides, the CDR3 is TGTGCCAGCAGCTTATCGGGAGTGCTGTACGAGCAGTACTTC. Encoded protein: CASSLSGVLYEQYF. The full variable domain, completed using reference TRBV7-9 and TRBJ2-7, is DTGVSQNPRHKITKRGQNVTFRCDPISEHNRLYWYRQTLGQGPEFLTYFQNEAQLEKSRLLSDRFSAERPKGSFSTLEIQRTEQGDSAMYLCASSLSGVLYEQYFGPGTRLTVT.

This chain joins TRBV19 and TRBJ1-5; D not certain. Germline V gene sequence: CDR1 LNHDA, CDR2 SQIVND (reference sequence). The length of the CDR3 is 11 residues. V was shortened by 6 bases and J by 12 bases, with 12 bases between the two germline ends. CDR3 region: CASSYFHNQHF. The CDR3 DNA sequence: TGTGCCAGTAGCTACTTCCATAACCAGCATTTT.

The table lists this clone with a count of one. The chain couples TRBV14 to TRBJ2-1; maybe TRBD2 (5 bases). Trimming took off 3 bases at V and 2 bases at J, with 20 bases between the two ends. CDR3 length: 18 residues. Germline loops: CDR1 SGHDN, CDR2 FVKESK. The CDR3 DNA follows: TGTGCCAGCAGCCATTCGGATCGACTACTTTCTACCTACAATGAGCAGTTCTTC. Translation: CASSHSDRLLSTYNEQFF.

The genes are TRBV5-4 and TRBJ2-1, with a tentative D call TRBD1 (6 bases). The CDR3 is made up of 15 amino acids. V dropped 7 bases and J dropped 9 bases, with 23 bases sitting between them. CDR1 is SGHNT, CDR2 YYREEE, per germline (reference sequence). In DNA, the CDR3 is TGTGCCAGCCGAATTGGGGCCGCCAGGGGTGGTGAGCAGTTCTTC. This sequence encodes CASRIGAARGGEQFF.

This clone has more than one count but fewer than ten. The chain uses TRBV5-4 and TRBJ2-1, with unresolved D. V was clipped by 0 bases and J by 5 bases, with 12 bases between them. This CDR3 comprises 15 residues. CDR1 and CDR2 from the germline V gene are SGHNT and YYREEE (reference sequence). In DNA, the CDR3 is TGTGCCAGCAGCTTGGCGGTAAACCCAGACAATGAGCAGTTCTTC. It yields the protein CASSLAVNPDNEQFF. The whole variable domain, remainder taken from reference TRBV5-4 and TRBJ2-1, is ETGVTQSPTHLIKTRGQQVTLRCSSQSGHNTVSWYQQALGQGPQFIFQYYREEENGRGNFPPRFSGLQFPNYSSELNVNALELDDSALYLCASSLAVNPDNEQFFGPGTRLTVL.

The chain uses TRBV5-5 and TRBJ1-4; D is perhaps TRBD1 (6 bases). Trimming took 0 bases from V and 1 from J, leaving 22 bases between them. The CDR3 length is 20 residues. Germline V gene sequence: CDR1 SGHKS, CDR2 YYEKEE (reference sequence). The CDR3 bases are TGTGCCAGCAGCTTGGTTTCGCAGGGGATGTTATCTGGAACTAATGAAAAACTGTTTTTT. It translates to CASSLVSQGMLSGTNEKLFF.

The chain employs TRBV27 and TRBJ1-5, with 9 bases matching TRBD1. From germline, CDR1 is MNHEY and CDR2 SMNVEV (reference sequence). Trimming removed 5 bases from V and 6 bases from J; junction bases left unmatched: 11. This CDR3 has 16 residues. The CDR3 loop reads CASSRSTGGTTQPQHF. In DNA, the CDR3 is TGTGCCAGCAGTCGATCGACAGGGGGTACTACTCAGCCCCAGCATTTT.

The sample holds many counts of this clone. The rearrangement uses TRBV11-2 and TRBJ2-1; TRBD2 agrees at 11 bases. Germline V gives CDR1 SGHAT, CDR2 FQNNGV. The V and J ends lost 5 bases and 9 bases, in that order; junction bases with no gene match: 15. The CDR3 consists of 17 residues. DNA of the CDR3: TGTGCCAGCAGCCCCGGGCTATCACTAGCGGGAGAAGGTGAGCAGTTCTTC. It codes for CASSPGLSLAGEGEQFF.

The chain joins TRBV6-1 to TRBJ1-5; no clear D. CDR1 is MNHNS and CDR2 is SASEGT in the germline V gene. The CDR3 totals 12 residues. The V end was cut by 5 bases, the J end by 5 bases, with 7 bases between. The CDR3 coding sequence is TGTGCCAGCAGTCCTCCGGATCAGCCCCAGCATTTT. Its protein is CASSPPDQPQHF.

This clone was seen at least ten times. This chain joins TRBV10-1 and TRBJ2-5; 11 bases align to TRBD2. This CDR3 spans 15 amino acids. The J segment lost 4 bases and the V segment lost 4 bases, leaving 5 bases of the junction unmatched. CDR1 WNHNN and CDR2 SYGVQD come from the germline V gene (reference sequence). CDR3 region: CASSATSGSRETQYF. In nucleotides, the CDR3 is TGCGCCAGCAGTGCTACTAGCGGGAGTCGAGAGACCCAGTACTTC.

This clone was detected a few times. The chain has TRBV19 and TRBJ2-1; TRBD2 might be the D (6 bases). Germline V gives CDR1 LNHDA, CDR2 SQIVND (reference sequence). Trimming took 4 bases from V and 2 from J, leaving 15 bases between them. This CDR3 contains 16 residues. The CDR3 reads CASSTSGSYTYNEQFF. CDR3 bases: TGTGCCAGTAGTACATCCGGGAGTTACACCTACAATGAGCAGTTCTTC.

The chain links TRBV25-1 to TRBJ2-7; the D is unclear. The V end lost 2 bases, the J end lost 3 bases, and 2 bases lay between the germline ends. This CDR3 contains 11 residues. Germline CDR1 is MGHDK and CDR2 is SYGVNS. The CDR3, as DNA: TGTGCCAGCAGTGAAATCTACGAGCAGTACTTC. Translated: CASSEIYEQYF.